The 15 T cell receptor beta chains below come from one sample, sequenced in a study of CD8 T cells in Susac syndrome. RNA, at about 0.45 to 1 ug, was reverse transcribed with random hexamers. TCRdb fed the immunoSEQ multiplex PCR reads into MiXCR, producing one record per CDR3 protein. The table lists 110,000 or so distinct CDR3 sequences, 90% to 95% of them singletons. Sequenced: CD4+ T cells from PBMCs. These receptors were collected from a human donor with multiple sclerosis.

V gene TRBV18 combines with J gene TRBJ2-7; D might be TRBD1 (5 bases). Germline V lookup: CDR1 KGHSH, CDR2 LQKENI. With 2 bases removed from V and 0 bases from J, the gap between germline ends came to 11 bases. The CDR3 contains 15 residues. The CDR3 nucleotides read TGTGCCAGCTCACCAAGGGGTTTGAGCTCCTACGAGCAGTACTTC. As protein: CASSPRGLSSYEQYF.

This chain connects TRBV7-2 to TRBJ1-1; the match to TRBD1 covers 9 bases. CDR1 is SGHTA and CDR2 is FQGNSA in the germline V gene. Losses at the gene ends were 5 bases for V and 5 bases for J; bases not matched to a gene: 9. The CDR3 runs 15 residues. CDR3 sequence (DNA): TGTGCCAGCAGCCTGCATAGGGGACAGGGTACTGAAGCTTTCTTT. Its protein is CASSLHRGQGTEAFF.

CDR3 coding DNA: TGCAGTGCTAGAGGTTCGGGGGCGATTAATTCACCCCTCCACTTT. It codes for CSARGSGAINSPLHF. The chain joins TRBV20-1 to TRBJ1-6; D possibly corresponds to TRBD1 (6 bases). There are 15 residues in the CDR3. V dropped 1 base and J dropped 6 bases, with 13 bases sitting between them. Germline loops: CDR1 DFQATT, CDR2 SNEGSKA (reference sequence).

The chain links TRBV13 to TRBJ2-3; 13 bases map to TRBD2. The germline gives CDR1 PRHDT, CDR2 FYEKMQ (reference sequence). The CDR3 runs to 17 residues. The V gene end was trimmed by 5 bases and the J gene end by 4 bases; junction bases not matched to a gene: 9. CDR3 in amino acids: CASSAPRTSGGADTQYF. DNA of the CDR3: TGTGCCAGCAGCGCCCCCCGGACTAGCGGGGGTGCAGATACGCAGTATTTT.

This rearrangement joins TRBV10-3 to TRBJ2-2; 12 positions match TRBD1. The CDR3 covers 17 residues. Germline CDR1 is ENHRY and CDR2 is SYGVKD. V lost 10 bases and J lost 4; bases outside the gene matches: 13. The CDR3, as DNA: TGTGCCACCGAAACCGGGACAGGGGGCTCGGTCACCGGGGAGCTGTTTTTT. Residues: CATETGTGGSVTGELFF.

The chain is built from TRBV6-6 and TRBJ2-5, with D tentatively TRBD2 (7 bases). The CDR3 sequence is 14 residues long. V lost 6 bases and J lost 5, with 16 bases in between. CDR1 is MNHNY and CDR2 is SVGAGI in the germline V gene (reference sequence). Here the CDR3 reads CASSPRGGMETQYF. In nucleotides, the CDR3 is TGTGCCAGCAGCCCTCGCGGGGGCATGGAGACCCAGTACTTC.

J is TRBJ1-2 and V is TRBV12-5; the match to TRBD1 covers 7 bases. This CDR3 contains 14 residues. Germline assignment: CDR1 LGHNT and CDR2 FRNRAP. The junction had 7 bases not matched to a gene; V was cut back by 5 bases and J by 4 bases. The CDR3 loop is CASGPSTGTYGYTF. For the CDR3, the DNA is TGTGCTAGTGGTCCGTCGACAGGGACCTATGGCTACACCTTC.

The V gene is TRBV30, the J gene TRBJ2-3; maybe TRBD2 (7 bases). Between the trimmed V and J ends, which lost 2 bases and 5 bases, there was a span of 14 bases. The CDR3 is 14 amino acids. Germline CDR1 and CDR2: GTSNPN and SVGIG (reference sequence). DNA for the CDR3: TGTGCCTGGAGTCAAGGGGGGGGCCGAGATACGCAGTATTTT. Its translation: CAWSQGGGRDTQYF.

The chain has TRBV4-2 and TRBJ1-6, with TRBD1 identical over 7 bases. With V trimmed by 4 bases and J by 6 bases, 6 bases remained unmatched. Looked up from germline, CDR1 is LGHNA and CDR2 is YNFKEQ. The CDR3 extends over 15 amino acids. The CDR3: CASSRGGDSNSPLHF. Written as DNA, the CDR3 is TGTGCCAGCAGCCGAGGCGGGGACAGTAATTCACCCCTCCACTTT.

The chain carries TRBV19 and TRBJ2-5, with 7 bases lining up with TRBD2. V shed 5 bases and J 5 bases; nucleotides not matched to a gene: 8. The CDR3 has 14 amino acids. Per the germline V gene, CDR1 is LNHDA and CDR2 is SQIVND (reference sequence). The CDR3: CASSVSGRLETQYF. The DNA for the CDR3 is TGTGCCAGTAGTGTCTCCGGGAGGTTGGAGACCCAGTACTTC.

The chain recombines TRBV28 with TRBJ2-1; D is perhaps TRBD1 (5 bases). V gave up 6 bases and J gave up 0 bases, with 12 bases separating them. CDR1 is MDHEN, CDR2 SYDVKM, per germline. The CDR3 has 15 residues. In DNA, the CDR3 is TGTGCCAGCAGGACAGACTTTGGCTCCTACAATGAGCAGTTCTTC. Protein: CASRTDFGSYNEQFF.

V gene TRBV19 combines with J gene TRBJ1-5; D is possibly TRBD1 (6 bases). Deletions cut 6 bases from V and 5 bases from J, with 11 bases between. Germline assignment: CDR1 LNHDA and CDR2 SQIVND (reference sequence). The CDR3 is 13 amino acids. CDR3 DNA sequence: TGTGCCAGTAGCCAAGGGGGGCATCAGCCCCAGCATTTT. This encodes CASSQGGHQPQHF.

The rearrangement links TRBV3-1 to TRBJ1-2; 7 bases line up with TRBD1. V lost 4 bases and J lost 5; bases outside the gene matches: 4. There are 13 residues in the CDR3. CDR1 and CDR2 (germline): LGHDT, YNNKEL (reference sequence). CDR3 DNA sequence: TGTGCCAGCAGCCGAGGGACAGTTTATGGCTACACCTTC. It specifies CASSRGTVYGYTF.

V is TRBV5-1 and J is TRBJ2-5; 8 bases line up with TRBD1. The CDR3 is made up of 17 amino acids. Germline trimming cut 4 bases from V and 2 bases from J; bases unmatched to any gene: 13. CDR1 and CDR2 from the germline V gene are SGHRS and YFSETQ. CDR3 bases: TGCGCCAGCAGCGGTCGCACAGGGGGGTTAAATCAAGAGACCCAGTACTTC. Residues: CASSGRTGGLNQETQYF. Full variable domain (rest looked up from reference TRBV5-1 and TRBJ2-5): KAGVTQTPRYLIKTRGQQVTLSCSPISGHRSVSWYQQTPGQGLQFLFEYFSETQRNKGNFPGRFSGRQFSNSRSEMNVSTLELGDSALYLCASSGRTGGLNQETQYFGPGTRLLVL.

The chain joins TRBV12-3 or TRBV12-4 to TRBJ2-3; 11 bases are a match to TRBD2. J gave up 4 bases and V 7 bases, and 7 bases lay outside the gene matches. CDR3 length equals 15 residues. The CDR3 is CASTPLAGGPDTQYF. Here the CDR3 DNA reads TGTGCCAGCACCCCTCTAGCGGGGGGCCCAGATACGCAGTATTTT.